This TCR beta chain originates from a study of blood T cell repertoires in COVID-19. The protocol was immunoSEQ multiplex PCR, while the TCRdb copy is restricted to in-frame clones and leaves out a portion. This repertoire shows 100,000 or so clones, roughly 86% found once; its top ten account for just under 20%. Germline values: CDR1 SGDLS, CDR2 YYNGEE. V lost 0 bases and J lost 4; bases outside the gene matches: 4. CDR3 size: 15 residues. The clonotype comes from a human donor in a cohort sampled during active COVID-19. This chain connects TRBV9 to TRBJ2-7, with 10 bases identical to TRBD2. Sequencing was carried out using peripheral blood. CDR3 nucleotide sequence: TGTGCCAGCAGCGTAGCTGGGACTAGCGTGTACGAGCAGTACTTC. Translated, it gives CASSVAGTSVYEQYF.